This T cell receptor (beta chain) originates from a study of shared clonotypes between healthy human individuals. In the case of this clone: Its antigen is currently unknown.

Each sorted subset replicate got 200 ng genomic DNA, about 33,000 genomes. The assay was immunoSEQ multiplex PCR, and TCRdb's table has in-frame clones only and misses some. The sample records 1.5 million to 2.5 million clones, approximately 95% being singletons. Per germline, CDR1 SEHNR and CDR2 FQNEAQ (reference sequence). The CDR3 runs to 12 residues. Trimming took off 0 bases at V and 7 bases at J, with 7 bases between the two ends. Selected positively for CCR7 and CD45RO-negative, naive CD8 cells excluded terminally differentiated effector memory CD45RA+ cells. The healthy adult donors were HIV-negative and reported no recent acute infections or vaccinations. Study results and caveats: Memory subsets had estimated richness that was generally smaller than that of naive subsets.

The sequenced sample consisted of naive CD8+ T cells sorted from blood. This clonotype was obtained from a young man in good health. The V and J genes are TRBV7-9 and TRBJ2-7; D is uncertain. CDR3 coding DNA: TGTGCCAGCAGCTTAGCAGCAGAGGAGCAGTACTTC. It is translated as CASSLAAEEQYF.